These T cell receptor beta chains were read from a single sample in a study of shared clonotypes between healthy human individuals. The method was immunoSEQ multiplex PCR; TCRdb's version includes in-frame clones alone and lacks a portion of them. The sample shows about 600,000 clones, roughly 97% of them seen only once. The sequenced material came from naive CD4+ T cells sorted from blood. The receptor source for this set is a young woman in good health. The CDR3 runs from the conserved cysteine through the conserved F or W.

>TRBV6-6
CASSYSTHTEAFF
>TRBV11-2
CASSAGNYNEQFF
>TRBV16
CASSPTSLSTQPQHF
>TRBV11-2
CASSLAGSGEQFF
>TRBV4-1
CASSQDLGLAGVGNEQFF
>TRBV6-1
CAGQTRGENGELFF
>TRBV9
CASSPSGRAFYEQYF
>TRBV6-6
CASSSAGTSAYEQYF
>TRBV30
CAGTRSSYEQYF
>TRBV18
CASSPPESLADLTDTQYF
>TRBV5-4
CASSLDPILAGGPNTQYF
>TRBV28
CASRGQGEGRNTIYF
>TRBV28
CASSLGGRLKVTQYF
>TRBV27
CASSTRALGYEQYF
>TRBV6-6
CASSYWGQDRSYEQYF
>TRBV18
CASSRDREETQYF
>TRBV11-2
CASSSPGLAGGRGETQYF
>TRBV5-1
CASRKTGSPGNTIYF
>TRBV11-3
CASSPGVEDTQYF
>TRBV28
CASSLIEWGNQQPQHF
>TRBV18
CASSGGASGNGELFF
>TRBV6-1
CASSENRDRGAFF
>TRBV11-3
CASSSGQGIDTQYF
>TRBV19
CASSILRGTEAFF
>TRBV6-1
CASAPNSGNTIYF
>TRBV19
CASSRVPGAGTDTQYF
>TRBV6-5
CASRAGGGPIEAFF
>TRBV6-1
CASSPQTLLAFF
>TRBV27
CASSFLAGDNEQFF
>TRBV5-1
CASSPAGTGRDEQYF
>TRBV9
CASSRKTSGESYEQYF